The clone carrying this T cell receptor (beta chain) was observed a few times. What it binds is unknown. The entry originates in a study of blood T cells in healthy people across ages. Study-level findings and limits: Older age coincided with a roughly linear decline in TCR beta diversity per million T cells. It was not known whether donors were CMV positive (a possible confounder of expanded clonotype changes).

The CDR3 consists of 15 residues. Trimming pared 6 bases from V and 5 bases from J, leaving 20 bases between. CDR1 is MNHNS and CDR2 is SASEGT in the germline V gene. The authors ran a second PCR of roughly 7 to 11 cycles using a sample-barcoded 5' primer and a J-beta primer mix. Each CDR3 protein is one row after TCRdb ran MiXCR on the 5' RACE reads. The table has hundreds of thousands of distinct CDR3 sequences, about 45% seen once. Peripheral blood samples of 9 to 10 milliliters were drawn from each donor. Sequencing used blood. The clonotype comes from a man older than 75 in good health. The rearrangement joins TRBV6-1 to TRBJ2-7; D might be TRBD1 or TRBD2, each matching 6 bases. CDR3 residues: CASRGRTGAVNEQYF. DNA for the CDR3: TGTGCCAGCAGGGGTAGGACGGGGGCCGTCAACGAGCAGTACTTC.